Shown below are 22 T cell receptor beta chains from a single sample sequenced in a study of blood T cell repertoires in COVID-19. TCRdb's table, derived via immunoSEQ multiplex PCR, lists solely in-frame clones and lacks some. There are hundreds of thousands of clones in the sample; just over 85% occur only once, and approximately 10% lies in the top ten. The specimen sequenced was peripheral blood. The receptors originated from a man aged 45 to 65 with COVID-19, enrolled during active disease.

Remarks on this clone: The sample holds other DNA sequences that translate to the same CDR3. The CDR3 spells CASSVGQGETQYF. DNA of the CDR3: TGTGCCAGCAGCGTAGGGCAGGGGGAGACCCAGTACTTC. The V and J genes are TRBV9 and TRBJ2-5; TRBD1 is a possible D gene (6 bases). Germline values: CDR1 SGDLS, CDR2 YYNGEE. Trimming stripped 0 bases from V and 5 bases from J, with 8 bases between. The CDR3 spans 13 residues.

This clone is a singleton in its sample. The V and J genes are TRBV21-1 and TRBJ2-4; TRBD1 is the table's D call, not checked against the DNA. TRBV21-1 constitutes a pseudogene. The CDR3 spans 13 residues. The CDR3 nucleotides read TGTGCCGGAGTAAGACAGGGTAGAAACATTCAGTACTTC. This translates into CAGVRQGRNIQYF.

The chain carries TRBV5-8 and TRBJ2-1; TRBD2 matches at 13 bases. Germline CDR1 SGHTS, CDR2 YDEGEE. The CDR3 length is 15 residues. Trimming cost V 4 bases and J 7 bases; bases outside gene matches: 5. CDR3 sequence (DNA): TGTGCCAGCAGCCATGGACTAGCGGGGGATAATGAGCAGTTCTTC. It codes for CASSHGLAGDNEQFF.

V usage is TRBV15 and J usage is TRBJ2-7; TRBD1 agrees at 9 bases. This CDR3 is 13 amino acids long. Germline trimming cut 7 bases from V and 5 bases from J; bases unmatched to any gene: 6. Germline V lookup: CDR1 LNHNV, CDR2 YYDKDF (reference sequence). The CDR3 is CATTGTGSDEQYF. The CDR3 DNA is TGTGCCACCACCGGGACAGGGTCTGACGAGCAGTACTTC. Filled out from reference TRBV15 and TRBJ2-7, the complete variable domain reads DAMVIQNPRYQVTQFGKPVTLSCSQTLNHNVMYWYQQKSSQAPKLLFHYYDKDFNNEADTPDNFQSRRPNTSFCFLDIRSPGLGDTAMYLCATTGTGSDEQYFGPGTRLTVT.

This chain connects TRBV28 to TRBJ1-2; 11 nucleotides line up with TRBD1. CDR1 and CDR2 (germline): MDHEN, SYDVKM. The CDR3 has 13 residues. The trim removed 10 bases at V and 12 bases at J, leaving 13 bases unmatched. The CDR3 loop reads CAIQIPGQGVHTF. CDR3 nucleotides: TGTGCCATCCAAATACCGGGACAGGGGGTCCACACCTTC.

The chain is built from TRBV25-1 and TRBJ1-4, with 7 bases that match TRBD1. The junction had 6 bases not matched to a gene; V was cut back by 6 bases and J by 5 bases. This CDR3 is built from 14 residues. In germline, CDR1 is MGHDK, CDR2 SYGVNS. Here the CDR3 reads CASRNKQGNEKLFF. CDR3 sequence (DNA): TGTGCCAGCAGAAATAAACAGGGGAATGAAAAACTGTTTTTT.

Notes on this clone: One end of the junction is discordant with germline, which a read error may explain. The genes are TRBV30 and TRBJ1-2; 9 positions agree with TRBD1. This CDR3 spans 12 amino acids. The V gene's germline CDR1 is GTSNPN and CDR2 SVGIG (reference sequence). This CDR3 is CAWSVQRDRALF. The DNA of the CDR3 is TGTGCCTGGAGTGTACAAAGGGACAGGGCCCTCTTC.

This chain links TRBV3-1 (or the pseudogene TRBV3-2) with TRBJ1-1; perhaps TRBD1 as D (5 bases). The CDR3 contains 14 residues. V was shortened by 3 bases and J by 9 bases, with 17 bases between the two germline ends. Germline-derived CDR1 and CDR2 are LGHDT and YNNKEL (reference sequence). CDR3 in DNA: TGTGCCAGCAGCCAGCCCGGGGGGGGGACCCAAGCTTTCTTT. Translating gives CASSQPGGGTQAFF.

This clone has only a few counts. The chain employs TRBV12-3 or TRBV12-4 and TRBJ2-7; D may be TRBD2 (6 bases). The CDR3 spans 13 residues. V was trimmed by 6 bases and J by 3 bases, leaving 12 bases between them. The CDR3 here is CASSPGVHYEQYF. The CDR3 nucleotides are TGTGCCAGCAGCCCGGGGGTTCACTACGAGCAGTACTTC.

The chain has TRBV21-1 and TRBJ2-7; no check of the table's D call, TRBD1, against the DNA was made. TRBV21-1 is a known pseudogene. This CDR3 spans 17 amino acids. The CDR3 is CASSKDLSGPGVYEQYF. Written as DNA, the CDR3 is TGTGCCAGCAGCAAAGATTTATCTGGGCCAGGGGTCTACGAGCAGTACTTC.

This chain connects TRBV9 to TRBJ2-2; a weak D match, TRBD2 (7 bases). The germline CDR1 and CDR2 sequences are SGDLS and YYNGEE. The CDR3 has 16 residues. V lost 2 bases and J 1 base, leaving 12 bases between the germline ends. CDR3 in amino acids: CASSVRGAENTGELFF. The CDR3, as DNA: TGTGCCAGCAGCGTCCGGGGGGCCGAGAACACCGGGGAGCTGTTTTTT.

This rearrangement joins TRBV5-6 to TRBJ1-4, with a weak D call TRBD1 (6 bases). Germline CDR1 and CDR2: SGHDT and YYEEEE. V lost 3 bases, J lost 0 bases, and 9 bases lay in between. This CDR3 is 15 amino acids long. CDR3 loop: CASSSGGATNEKLFF. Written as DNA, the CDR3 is TGTGCCAGCAGCTCGGGGGGCGCAACTAATGAAAAACTGTTTTTT.

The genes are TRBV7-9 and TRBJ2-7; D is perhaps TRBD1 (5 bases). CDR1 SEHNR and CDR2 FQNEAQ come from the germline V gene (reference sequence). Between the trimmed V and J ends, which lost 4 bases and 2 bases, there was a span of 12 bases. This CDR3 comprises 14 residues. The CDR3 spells CASSSVGPTYEQYF. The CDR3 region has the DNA TGTGCCAGCAGCTCAGTGGGGCCCACCTACGAGCAGTACTTC.

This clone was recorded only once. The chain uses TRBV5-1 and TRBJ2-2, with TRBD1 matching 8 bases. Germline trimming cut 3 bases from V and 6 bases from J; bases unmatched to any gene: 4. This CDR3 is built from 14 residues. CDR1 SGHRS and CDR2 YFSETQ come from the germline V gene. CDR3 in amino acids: CASSYGQGSGELFF. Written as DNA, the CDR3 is TGCGCCAGCAGCTATGGACAGGGTTCCGGGGAGCTGTTTTTT.

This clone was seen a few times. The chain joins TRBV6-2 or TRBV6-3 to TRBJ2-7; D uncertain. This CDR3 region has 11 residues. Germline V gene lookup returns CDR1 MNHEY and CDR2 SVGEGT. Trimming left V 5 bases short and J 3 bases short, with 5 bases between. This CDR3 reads CASSPYYEQYF. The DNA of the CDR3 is TGTGCCAGCAGTCCCTACTACGAGCAGTACTTC.

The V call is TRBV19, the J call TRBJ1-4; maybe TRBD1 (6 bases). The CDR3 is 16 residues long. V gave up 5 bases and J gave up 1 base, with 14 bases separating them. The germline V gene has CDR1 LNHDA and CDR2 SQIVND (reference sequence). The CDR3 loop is CASSDTGFKTNEKLFF. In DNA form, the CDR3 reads TGTGCCAGTAGTGATACAGGGTTTAAAACTAATGAAAAACTGTTTTTT.

In DNA form, the CDR3 reads TGTGCCAGCAGCTTAGCGCGGGGAATAGCGGGAAACGAGCAGTACTTC. It translates to CASSLARGIAGNEQYF. The chain joins TRBV7-9 to TRBJ2-7, with TRBD2 identical over 8 bases. With 0 bases clipped from V and 5 bases from J, the junction kept 9 bases outside the gene matches. Germline V CDR1 and CDR2: SEHNR, FQNEAQ (reference sequence). The CDR3 extends over 16 amino acids. Full variable domain (missing parts from reference TRBV7-9 and TRBJ2-7): DTGVSQNPRHKITKRGQNVTFRCDPISEHNRLYWYRQTLGQGPEFLTYFQNEAQLEKSRLLSDRFSAERPKGSFSTLEIQRTEQGDSAMYLCASSLARGIAGNEQYFGPGTRLTVT.

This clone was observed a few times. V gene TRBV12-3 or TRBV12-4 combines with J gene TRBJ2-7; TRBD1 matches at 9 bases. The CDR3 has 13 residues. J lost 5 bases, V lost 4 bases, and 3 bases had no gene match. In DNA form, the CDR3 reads TGTGCCAGCAGTTGGGGACAGGGCGACGAGCAGTACTTC. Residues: CASSWGQGDEQYF.

CDR3 protein: CASSQGETGVQPQHF. CDR3 in DNA: TGCGCCAGCAGCCAAGGGGAGACAGGGGTTCAGCCCCAGCATTTT. The rearrangement joins TRBV4-1 to TRBJ1-5; TRBD1 matches at 8 bases. Trimming cost V 1 base and J 6 bases; bases outside gene matches: 5. The CDR3 totals 15 residues. Germline lookup yields CDR1 MGHRA and CDR2 YSYEKL.

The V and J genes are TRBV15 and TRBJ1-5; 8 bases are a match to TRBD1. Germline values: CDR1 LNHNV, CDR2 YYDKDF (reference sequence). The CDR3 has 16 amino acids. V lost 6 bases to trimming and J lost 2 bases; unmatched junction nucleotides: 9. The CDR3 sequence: CATRPDRGSGNQPQHF. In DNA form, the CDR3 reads TGTGCCACCAGGCCCGACAGGGGATCGGGCAATCAGCCCCAGCATTTT.

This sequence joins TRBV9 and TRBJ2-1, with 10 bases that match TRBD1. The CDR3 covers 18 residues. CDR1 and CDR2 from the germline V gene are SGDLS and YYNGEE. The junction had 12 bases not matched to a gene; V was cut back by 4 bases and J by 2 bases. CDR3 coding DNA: TGTGCCAGCAGCCCACGTCCCGGGACAGGGGCCGCCTACAATGAGCAGTTCTTC. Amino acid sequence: CASSPRPGTGAAYNEQFF. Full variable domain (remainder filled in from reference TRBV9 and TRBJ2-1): DSGVTQTPKHLITATGQRVTLRCSPRSGDLSVYWYQQSLDQGLQFLIQYYNGEERAKGNILERFSAQQFPDLHSELNLSSLELGDSALYFCASSPRPGTGAAYNEQFFGPGTRLTVL.

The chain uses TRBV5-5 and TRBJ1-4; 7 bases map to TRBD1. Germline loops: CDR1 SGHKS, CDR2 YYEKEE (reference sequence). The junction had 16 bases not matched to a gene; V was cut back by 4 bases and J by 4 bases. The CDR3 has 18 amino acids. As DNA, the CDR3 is TGTGCCAGCAGCCATTTAGCTATAGACAGGGTTGTTAATGAAAAACTGTTTTTT. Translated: CASSHLAIDRVVNEKLFF.